These 10 T cell receptor beta chains came from one sample sequenced in a study of OX40 agonist ivuxolimab in advanced cancers. Using immunoSEQ multiplex PCR, the repertoire was profiled, and TCRdb retains in-frame clones only, with some absent. The sample carries roughly 38,000 clones, roughly 80% recorded once. Source: CD4+ or CD8+ T cells sorted from blood, taken in a trial of the OX40 agonist ivuxolimab. The receptors originated from an adult with an advanced solid tumor such as melanoma, head and neck, liver or kidney cancer.

The V and J genes are TRBV5-8 and TRBJ1-2, with 9 bases lining up with TRBD1. CDR3 length equals 14 residues. Germline V lookup: CDR1 SGHTS, CDR2 YDEGEE. V was pared by 3 bases and J by 7 bases, with 7 bases of the junction left unmatched. CDR3 in DNA: TGTGCCAGCAGCTCCCGGGACAGGGTTGGTGGCTACACCTTC. It is translated as CASSSRDRVGGYTF.

The rearrangement joins TRBV5-6 to TRBJ2-2; TRBD1 aligns across 7 bases. The germline gives CDR1 SGHDT, CDR2 YYEEEE. There are 16 residues in the CDR3. V trimming: 0 bases; J trimming: 6 bases; junction bases outside the gene matches: 8. The CDR3 protein is CASSLGQGGWSGELFF. DNA of the CDR3: TGTGCCAGCAGCTTGGGACAGGGTGGATGGTCCGGGGAGCTGTTTTTT. Full variable domain (missing parts from reference TRBV5-6 and TRBJ2-2): DAGVTQSPTHLIKTRGQQVTLRCSPKSGHDTVSWYQQALGQGPQFIFQYYEEEERQRGNFPDRFSGHQFPNYSSELNVNALLLGDSALYLCASSLGQGGWSGELFFGEGSRLTVL.

This clone was seen just once. This CDR3 reads CASSEMNRRETQYF. In nucleotides, the CDR3 is TGTGCCAGCAGTGAAATGAATCGACGGGAGACCCAGTACTTC. This sequence joins TRBV2 and TRBJ2-5, with no clear D. CDR1 and CDR2 (germline): SNHLY, FYNNEI. The CDR3 is 14 residues long. Trimming cost V 2 bases and J 5 bases, with 12 bases left between them. Full variable domain (remainder filled in from reference TRBV2 and TRBJ2-5): EPEVTQTPSHQVTQMGQEVILRCVPISNHLYFYWYRQILGQKVEFLVSFYNNEISEKSEIFDDQFSVERPDGSNFTLKIRSTKLEDSAMYFCASSEMNRRETQYFGPGTRLLVL.

V usage is TRBV7-2 and J usage is TRBJ2-2; D unclear. Germline V gene sequence: CDR1 SGHTA, CDR2 FQGNSA. The CDR3 contains 13 residues. Trimming stripped 4 bases from V and 6 bases from J, with 9 bases between. The CDR3 loop reads CASSSRVPGELFF. CDR3 nucleotide sequence: TGTGCCAGCAGCTCTAGGGTTCCCGGGGAGCTGTTTTTT.

This rearrangement joins TRBV28 to TRBJ1-2, with 8 bases fitting TRBD1. The CDR3 consists of 14 residues. The ends lost 5 bases at V and 4 bases at J; junction bases unmatched: 6. From germline, CDR1 is MDHEN and CDR2 SYDVKM. In DNA form, the CDR3 reads TGTGCCAGCAGTCAGGGGGCTATCCCCTATGGCTACACCTTC. Translated, it gives CASSQGAIPYGYTF.

The V call is TRBV7-2, the J call TRBJ1-1, with D unclear. CDR1 and CDR2 from the germline V gene are SGHTA and FQGNSA. The CDR3 length is 13 residues. V was cut by 2 bases and J by 7 bases, with 11 bases left in between. The CDR3 region has the DNA TGTGCCAGCAGCTTATTATCCGCGGTTGAAGCTTTCTTT. It yields the protein CASSLLSAVEAFF.

This clone was picked up a small number of times. The chain carries TRBV18 and TRBJ2-7; D uncertain. V lost 6 bases, J lost 5 bases, and 17 bases lay in between. In germline, CDR1 is KGHSH, CDR2 LQKENI. CDR3 size: 14 residues. The CDR3 region is CASSVDVSGDEQYF. The CDR3 coding sequence is TGTGCCAGCTCCGTGGATGTTTCAGGAGACGAGCAGTACTTC.

Details on this clone: This same CDR3 is encoded by further DNA sequences in the sample. The gene calls are TRBV11-2 and TRBJ2-7; D may be TRBD1 (6 bases). This CDR3 has 14 residues. Per germline, CDR1 SGHAT and CDR2 FQNNGV. The V end was cut by 0 bases, the J end by 2 bases, with 8 bases between. CDR3 nucleotides: TGTGCCAGCAGCTTAGACAGGGGACCCTACGAGCAGTACTTC. It yields the protein CASSLDRGPYEQYF. Combining the CDR3 with reference TRBV11-2 and TRBJ2-7 gives the whole variable domain EAGVAQSPRYKIIEKRQSVAFWCNPISGHATLYWYQQILGQGPKLLIQFQNNGVVDDSQLPKDRFSAERLKGVDSTLKIQPAKLEDSAVYLCASSLDRGPYEQYFGPGTRLTVT.

The rearrangement joins TRBV28 to TRBJ2-7; TRBD2 might be the D (5 bases). Trimming left V 3 bases short and J 3 bases short, with 6 bases between. The CDR3 length is 12 residues. CDR1 MDHEN and CDR2 SYDVKM come from the germline V gene. In DNA form, the CDR3 reads TGTGCCAGCAGTTTCGGGAACTACGAGCAGTACTTC. Its protein product is CASSFGNYEQYF.

This chain connects TRBV28 to TRBJ2-6, with 9 nucleotides matching TRBD1. From germline, CDR1 is MDHEN and CDR2 SYDVKM. The CDR3 consists of 18 residues. The V and J ends lost 6 bases and 0 bases, in that order; junction bases with no gene match: 9. The CDR3 here is CASSPPGTGSSGANVLTF. The CDR3 nucleotides read TGTGCCAGCAGCCCCCCCGGGACAGGGAGCTCTGGGGCCAACGTCCTGACTTTC. Full variable domain (outside the CDR3, taken from reference TRBV28 and TRBJ2-6): DVKVTQSSRYLVKRTGEKVFLECVQDMDHENMFWYRQDPGLGLRLIYFSYDVKMKEKGDIPEGYSVSREKKERFSLILESASTNQTSMYLCASSPPGTGSSGANVLTFGAGSRLTVL.